The clone carrying this T cell receptor beta chain has just one count. The sample originates from a study of blood T cell repertoires in COVID-19. Study as a whole: Sample material is recorded as cDNA or gDNA derived from T cells, B-cell-depleted T cells, or PBMCs.

In the authors' methods: Estimation of nucleated cell counts was performed using reference gene primer amplification. TCRdb's copy holds only in-frame clones and misses some; the assay was immunoSEQ multiplex PCR. That table gives V, J and clone size, and the DNA gave D and trimming. The profile shows roughly 300,000 clones, 80% to 90% of them singletons. The junction had 10 bases not matched to a gene; V was cut back by 6 bases and J by 0 bases. The CDR3 loop spans 17 amino acids. CDR1 and CDR2 from the germline V gene are WNHNN and SYGVQD (reference sequence). The sequenced sample was peripheral blood. This rearrangement joins TRBV10-1 to TRBJ2-3; 9 bases match TRBD2. This TCR was recovered from a man between 18 and 29 years old who had recovered from COVID-19. Written as DNA, the CDR3 is TGCGCCAGCAGCGACCGTGGGACTAGCCTTAGCACAGATACGCAGTATTTT. It codes for CASSDRGTSLSTDTQYF.